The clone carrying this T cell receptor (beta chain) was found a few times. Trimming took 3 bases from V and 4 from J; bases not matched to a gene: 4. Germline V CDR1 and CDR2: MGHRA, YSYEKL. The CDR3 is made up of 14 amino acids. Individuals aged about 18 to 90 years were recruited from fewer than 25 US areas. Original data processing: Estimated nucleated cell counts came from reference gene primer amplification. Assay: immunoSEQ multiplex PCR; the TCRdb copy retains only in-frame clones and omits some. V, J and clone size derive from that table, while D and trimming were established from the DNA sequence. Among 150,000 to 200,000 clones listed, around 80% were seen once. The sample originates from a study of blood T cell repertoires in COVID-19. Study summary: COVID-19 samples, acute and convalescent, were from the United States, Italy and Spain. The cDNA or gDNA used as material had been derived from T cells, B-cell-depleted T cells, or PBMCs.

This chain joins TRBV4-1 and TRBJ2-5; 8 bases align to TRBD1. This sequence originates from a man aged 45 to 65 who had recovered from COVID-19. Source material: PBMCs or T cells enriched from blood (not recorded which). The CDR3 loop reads CASSHGQGRETQYF. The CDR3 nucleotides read TGCGCCAGCAGCCACGGACAGGGTAGAGAGACCCAGTACTTC.